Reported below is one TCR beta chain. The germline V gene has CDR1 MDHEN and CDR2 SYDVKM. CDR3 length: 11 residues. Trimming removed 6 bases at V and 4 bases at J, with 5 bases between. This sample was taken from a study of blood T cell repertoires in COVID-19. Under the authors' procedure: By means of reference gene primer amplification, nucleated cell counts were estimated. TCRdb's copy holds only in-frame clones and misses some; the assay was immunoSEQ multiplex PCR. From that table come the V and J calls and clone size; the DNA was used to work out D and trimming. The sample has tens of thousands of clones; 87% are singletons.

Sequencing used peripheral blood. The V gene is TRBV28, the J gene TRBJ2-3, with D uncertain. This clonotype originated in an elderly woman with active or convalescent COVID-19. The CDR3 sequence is CASSYPDTQYF. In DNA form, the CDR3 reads TGTGCCAGCAGCTACCCAGATACGCAGTATTTT.